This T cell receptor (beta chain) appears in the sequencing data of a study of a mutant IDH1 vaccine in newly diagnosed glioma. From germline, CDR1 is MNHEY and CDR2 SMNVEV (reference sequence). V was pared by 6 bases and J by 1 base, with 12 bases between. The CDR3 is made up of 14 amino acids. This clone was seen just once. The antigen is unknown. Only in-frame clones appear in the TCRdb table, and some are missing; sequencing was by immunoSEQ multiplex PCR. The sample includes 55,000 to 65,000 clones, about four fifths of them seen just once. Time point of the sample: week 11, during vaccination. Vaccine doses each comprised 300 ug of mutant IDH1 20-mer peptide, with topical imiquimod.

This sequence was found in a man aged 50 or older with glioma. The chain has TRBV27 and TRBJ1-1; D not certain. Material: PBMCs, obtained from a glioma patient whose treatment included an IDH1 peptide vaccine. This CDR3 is CASSPLGQNTEAFF. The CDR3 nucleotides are TGTGCCAGCAGCCCTCTCGGTCAGAACACTGAAGCTTTCTTT.